This passage covers 28 T cell receptor beta chains from one sample sequenced in a study of blood T cell repertoires in COVID-19. The table came from immunoSEQ multiplex PCR; TCRdb's copy has only in-frame clones and leaves some out. The sample contains 200,000 to 300,000 clones, about 86% of which appear only once. The source material was PBMCs or T cells enriched from blood (not recorded which). The receptors were sampled from a middle-aged woman with acute COVID-19.

In its sample, this clone was seen once. Mismatch with germline at one junction end may stem from a read error. The V gene is TRBV5-4, the J gene TRBJ2-1; 11 positions match TRBD2. Germline V gives CDR1 SGHNT, CDR2 YYREEE (reference sequence). The CDR3 is 15 residues long. The CDR3 reads CASSKGLADYNKQFF. The CDR3, as DNA: TGTGCCAGCAGTAAGGGACTAGCGGACTACAATAAGCAGTTCTTC.

This clone was detected only once. The junction departs from the called germline gene at one end, perhaps through a read error. The chain joins TRBV7-2 to TRBJ1-3; D may be TRBD1 (6 bases). This CDR3 is 14 amino acids long. Germline V lookup: CDR1 SGHTA, CDR2 FQGNSA. CDR3 region: CVSSSDGEGDTIYF. CDR3 bases: TGTGTCAGCAGTTCCGACGGTGAGGGGGACACCATATATTTT.

The chain's CDR3 is CASSARDRNEKLFF. The CDR3, as DNA: TGTGCCAGTAGTGCCAGGGATCGTAATGAAAAACTGTTTTTT. The chain recombines TRBV19 with TRBJ1-4, with D tentatively TRBD1 (5 bases). The CDR3 contains 14 residues. Germline CDR1 reads LNHDA; CDR2 reads SQIVND (reference sequence). Trimming stripped 5 bases from V and 4 bases from J, with 11 bases between.

This clone was observed once. The J gene is TRBJ2-3, the V gene TRBV15; maybe TRBD1 (6 bases). Trimming took 0 bases from V and 3 from J, leaving 13 bases between them. This CDR3 is 16 amino acids long. Germline values: CDR1 LNHNV, CDR2 YYDKDF (reference sequence). CDR3 amino acids: CATSRDRRTVTDTQYF. CDR3 sequence (DNA): TGTGCCACCAGCAGAGACCGGAGGACAGTTACAGATACGCAGTATTTT.

The chain links TRBV19 to TRBJ1-4, with 9 bases matching TRBD1. Losses at the gene ends were 6 bases for V and 8 bases for J; bases not matched to a gene: 4. Germline lookup yields CDR1 LNHDA and CDR2 SQIVND (reference sequence). CDR3 length: 13 residues. The CDR3 protein is CASSRDRDEKLFF. The CDR3 nucleotides are TGTGCCAGTAGCCGGGACAGGGACGAAAAACTGTTTTTT.

This clone was recorded once. The gene calls are TRBV9 and TRBJ1-1; 9 nucleotides match TRBD1. Trimming removed 3 bases from V and 1 base from J; junction bases left unmatched: 7. Germline assignment: CDR1 SGDLS and CDR2 YYNGEE. The CDR3 has 16 amino acids. CDR3: CASSAYPGQGNTEAFF. The CDR3 nucleotides are TGTGCCAGCAGCGCTTATCCGGGACAGGGGAACACTGAAGCTTTCTTT.

There are a few counts of this clone. The CDR3 DNA sequence: TGTGCCAGCAGCCAGGGGGATACGCAGTATTTT. Protein product: CASSQGDTQYF. The chain recombines TRBV5-4 with TRBJ2-3; D perhaps matches TRBD1 (6 bases). The CDR3 is 11 residues long. Trimming pared 4 bases from V and 6 bases from J, leaving 6 bases between. Per germline, CDR1 SGHNT and CDR2 YYREEE (reference sequence).

The rearrangement joins TRBV7-9 to TRBJ2-1, with a weak D call TRBD2 (7 bases). Trimming removed 5 bases from V and 0 bases from J, with 20 bases in between. The CDR3 contains 18 residues. Germline V gene sequence: CDR1 SEHNR, CDR2 FQNEAQ (reference sequence). DNA for the CDR3: TGTGCCAGCAGCCCAAGCCCGGGGGGCCCCTTCTCCTACAATGAGCAGTTCTTC. Translating it yields CASSPSPGGPFSYNEQFF.

J is TRBJ1-6 and V is TRBV19, with 7 bases lining up with TRBD1. Germline-derived CDR1 and CDR2 are LNHDA and SQIVND (reference sequence). The CDR3 consists of 17 residues. With V trimmed by 5 bases and J by 6 bases, 13 bases remained unmatched. CDR3 amino acids: CASSSQRYDRANSPLHF. CDR3 nucleotides: TGTGCCAGTAGTTCCCAAAGATATGACAGGGCTAATTCACCCCTCCACTTT.

The rearrangement joins TRBV5-1 to TRBJ2-3, with TRBD1 matching 10 bases. This CDR3 has 16 amino acids. Germline V gene sequence: CDR1 SGHRS, CDR2 YFSETQ. J lost 1 base, V lost 4 bases, and 6 bases had no gene match. The CDR3 is CASSPGQGGGTDTQYF. CDR3 nucleotides: TGCGCCAGCAGCCCCGGACAGGGGGGAGGCACAGATACGCAGTATTTT. The whole variable domain, filled in from reference TRBV5-1 and TRBJ2-3, reads KAGVTQTPRYLIKTRGQQVTLSCSPISGHRSVSWYQQTPGQGLQFLFEYFSETQRNKGNFPGRFSGRQFSNSRSEMNVSTLELGDSALYLCASSPGQGGGTDTQYFGPGTRLTVL.

The chain carries TRBV5-1 and TRBJ1-1, with 11 bases identical to TRBD1. The CDR3 loop spans 14 amino acids. V trimming: 4 bases; J trimming: 7 bases; junction bases outside the gene matches: 6. Germline V CDR1 and CDR2: SGHRS, YFSETQ. For the CDR3, the DNA is TGCGCCAGCAGCGGGACAGGGGGTCTCGGTGAAGCTTTCTTT. This gives the protein CASSGTGGLGEAFF.

The J gene is TRBJ1-1, the V gene TRBV27; D perhaps matches TRBD1 (6 bases). This CDR3 is 14 amino acids long. Germline V CDR1 and CDR2: MNHEY, SMNVEV (reference sequence). Deletions cut 2 bases from V and 1 base from J, with 8 bases between. CDR3 in amino acids: CASSLGRGNTEAFF. CDR3 bases: TGTGCCAGCAGTTTAGGCAGGGGGAACACTGAAGCTTTCTTT.

The genes are TRBV7-9 and TRBJ1-2; D call uncertain. Germline CDR1 SEHNR, CDR2 FQNEAQ (reference sequence). The V end lost 4 bases, the J end lost 10 bases, and 13 bases lay between the germline ends. CDR3 length: 12 amino acids. The CDR3 protein is CASSWAFDDYTF. Written as DNA, the CDR3 is TGTGCCAGCAGCTGGGCCTTTGATGACTACACCTTC.

This chain connects TRBV6-1 to TRBJ2-3, with TRBD2 identical over 9 bases. This CDR3 has 17 amino acids. The germline V gene has CDR1 MNHNS and CDR2 SASEGT. The ends lost 2 bases at V and 4 bases at J; junction bases unmatched: 10. CDR3 sequence (DNA): TGTGCCAGCAGTGAACGGAGACTAGCGGACTCATCAGATACGCAGTATTTT. This codes for CASSERRLADSSDTQYF.

As DNA, the CDR3 is TGTGCCAGCAGCGCACGACAGGGGTCAGTACACACAGATACGCAGTATTTT. Translated, it gives CASSARQGSVHTDTQYF. The J gene is TRBJ2-3, the V gene TRBV11-2, with 8 nucleotides matching TRBD1. The germline gives CDR1 SGHAT, CDR2 FQNNGV. Trimming cost V 5 bases and J 2 bases; bases outside gene matches: 12. This CDR3 contains 17 residues.

In regard to this clone: This CDR3 is also generated by other DNA sequences in the sample. This rearrangement joins TRBV5-6 to TRBJ2-3; 8 nucleotides align to TRBD1. There are 16 residues in the CDR3. Germline V CDR1 and CDR2: SGHDT, YYEEEE. Trimming took 4 bases from V and 2 from J; bases not matched to a gene: 9. Here the CDR3 DNA reads TGTGCCAGCAGCCATCCCTCGGGACAGGCCACAGATACGCAGTATTTT. As protein: CASSHPSGQATDTQYF.

This chain joins TRBV5-1 and TRBJ1-1; D perhaps matches TRBD1 (6 bases). Trimming took 0 bases from V and 0 from J, leaving 12 bases between them. The CDR3 is 16 residues long. The germline CDR1 and CDR2 sequences are SGHRS and YFSETQ. The CDR3, as DNA: TGCGCCAGCAGCTTGGGCCCGGGACACCTGAACACTGAAGCTTTCTTT. Translating gives CASSLGPGHLNTEAFF. Full variable domain (outside the CDR3, taken from reference TRBV5-1 and TRBJ1-1): KAGVTQTPRYLIKTRGQQVTLSCSPISGHRSVSWYQQTPGQGLQFLFEYFSETQRNKGNFPGRFSGRQFSNSRSEMNVSTLELGDSALYLCASSLGPGHLNTEAFFGQGTRLTVV.

The CDR3 is CASTVTSGSSYEQYF. CDR3 in DNA: TGTGCCAGCACCGTGACTAGCGGGAGCTCCTACGAGCAGTACTTC. The rearrangement uses TRBV6-5 and TRBJ2-7; TRBD2 aligns across 12 bases. Losses at the gene ends were 7 bases for V and 0 bases for J; bases not matched to a gene: 4. The CDR3 contains 15 residues. CDR1 is MNHEY, CDR2 SVGAGI, per germline.

The rearrangement links TRBV6-5 to TRBJ2-3; the match to TRBD1 covers 8 bases. With V trimmed by 2 bases and J by 4 bases, 8 bases remained unmatched. Germline assignment: CDR1 MNHEY and CDR2 SVGAGI. CDR3 length equals 16 residues. The CDR3 region is CASSYTRDRGPDTQYF. CDR3 bases: TGTGCCAGCAGTTACACAAGAGACAGGGGACCAGATACGCAGTATTTT.

A note on this clone: Relative to the germline gene, one junction end is altered; a read error may explain this. The rearrangement joins TRBV10-3 to TRBJ2-1; 7 nucleotides line up with TRBD2. The CDR3 spans 16 residues. Germline V gene lookup returns CDR1 ENHRY and CDR2 SYGVKD. DNA for the CDR3: TGTGCAATCACCTCACGCTCGGGGGGCTCCTACAATGAGCAGTTCTTC. Protein: CAITSRSGGSYNEQFF.

The rearrangement links TRBV9 to TRBJ2-2; D unclear. The V end was cut by 4 bases, the J end by 0 bases, with 16 bases between. This CDR3 spans 17 amino acids. From germline, CDR1 is SGDLS and CDR2 YYNGEE. For the CDR3, the DNA is TGTGCCAGCAGCACTCGACTCTCCCGAACGAACACCGGGGAGCTGTTTTTT. This codes for CASSTRLSRTNTGELFF.

This clone came up once. This may come from a read error, since a much larger clone is one base off. The chain is built from TRBV11-2 and TRBJ1-2; 7 nucleotides align to TRBD1. Germline trimming cut 4 bases from V and 2 bases from J; bases unmatched to any gene: 1. Germline V gives CDR1 SGHAT, CDR2 FQNNGV. This CDR3 region has 13 residues. The CDR3 here is CASSSGQNYGYTF. CDR3 nucleotides: TGTGCCAGCAGCTCGGGACAGAACTATGGCTACACCTTC.

This clone was seen a handful of times. V usage is TRBV11-3 and J usage is TRBJ2-1; TRBD1 matches 11 bases. Germline CDR1 and CDR2: SGHNT and YENEEA. J was trimmed by 15 bases and V by 5 bases; bases with no gene match: 9. CDR3 length: 13 amino acids. The CDR3 DNA reads as TGTGCCAGCAGCCCTAGCAGGGACAGGGGGGCGTTCTTC. This translates into CASSPSRDRGAFF.

The chain couples TRBV6-5 to TRBJ1-4; D may be TRBD1 (5 bases). V lost 2 bases to trimming and J lost 10 bases, with 11 bases between them. This CDR3 contains 13 residues. In germline, CDR1 is MNHEY, CDR2 SVGAGI. The CDR3 DNA reads TGTGCCAGCAGTTACAAACTGCAGGGAAAACTGTTTTTT. It specifies CASSYKLQGKLFF.

The genes are TRBV24-1 and TRBJ2-1, with 13 bases identical to TRBD2. The CDR3 is 15 amino acids. Germline V gene sequence: CDR1 KGHDR, CDR2 SFDVKD. The V gene end was trimmed by 4 bases and the J gene end by 8 bases; junction bases not matched to a gene: 4. The chain's CDR3 is CATSDPGLAGDEQFF. DNA of the CDR3: TGTGCCACCAGTGACCCCGGACTAGCGGGAGATGAGCAGTTCTTC.

The CDR3 sequence is CAGGGLAVNEQFF. DNA of the CDR3: TGTGCCGGAGGGGGACTAGCGGTTAATGAGCAGTTCTTC. The chain links TRBV2 to TRBJ2-1; the match to TRBD2 covers 11 bases. Germline-derived CDR1 and CDR2 are SNHLY and FYNNEI. The CDR3 contains 13 residues. Trimming cost V 11 bases and J 7 bases; bases outside gene matches: 7.

This chain joins TRBV2 and TRBJ2-7; possibly TRBD2 for D (6 bases). V gave up 8 bases and J gave up 5 bases, with 19 bases separating them. The CDR3 contains 14 residues. Germline V CDR1 and CDR2: SNHLY, FYNNEI. The CDR3 DNA reads as TGTGCCAGCCGAGAACTGGAGCTAGCGAACGAGCAGTACTTC. Protein sequence: CASRELELANEQYF.

J is TRBJ2-7 and V is TRBV27, with TRBD2 as a possible D gene (6 bases). The CDR3 has 13 residues. Germline V gene lookup returns CDR1 MNHEY and CDR2 SMNVEV (reference sequence). The V gene lost 6 bases and the J gene lost 4 bases, with 13 bases spanning the gap. The CDR3, as DNA: TGTGCCAGCAGAACTACTAGCATGTACGAGCAGTACTTC. It yields the protein CASRTTSMYEQYF.